These 17 T cell receptor beta chains came from one sample sequenced in a study of blood T cell repertoires in COVID-19. TCRdb's table, derived via immunoSEQ multiplex PCR, lists solely in-frame clones and lacks some. The data contain roughly 130,000 clones, approximately 80% of them singletons. Material: peripheral blood. Source of these receptors: a woman in her fifties or sixties with acute or convalescent COVID-19.

The chain combines TRBV6-5 with TRBJ1-2; maybe TRBD1 (5 bases). CDR1 MNHEY and CDR2 SVGAGI come from the germline V gene. This CDR3 contains 12 residues. Trimming stripped 6 bases from V and 7 bases from J, with 12 bases between. CDR3 in DNA: TGTGCCAGCAGGGCAGGGTCGTCTGGCTACACCTTC. Residues: CASRAGSSGYTF.

CDR3 sequence (DNA): TGTGCTAGGGCCTTGGTTTTTACGCAGTATTTT. This translates into CARALVFTQYF. The chain uses TRBV12-5 and TRBJ2-3; D not resolved. CDR3 size: 11 residues. CDR1 LGHNT and CDR2 FRNRAP come from the germline V gene. Trimming cost V 9 bases and J 8 bases, with 12 bases left between them.

The chain couples TRBV11-2 to TRBJ2-7, with 8 bases identical to TRBD1. CDR3 length equals 15 residues. Per germline, CDR1 SGHAT and CDR2 FQNNGV. Germline trimming cut 5 bases from V and 2 bases from J; bases unmatched to any gene: 8. Here the CDR3 reads CASSTTGGPAYEQYF. The CDR3 DNA sequence: TGTGCCAGCAGCACAACAGGGGGTCCTGCCTACGAGCAGTACTTC.

The chain combines TRBV7-3 with TRBJ1-1; D uncertain. The CDR3 runs to 13 residues. Per the germline V gene, CDR1 is SGHTA and CDR2 is FQGTGA. V was clipped by 5 bases and J by 4 bases, with 11 bases between them. CDR3 sequence (DNA): TGTGCCAGCAGCCGCGAGACACTCACTGAAGCTTTCTTT. Translation gives CASSRETLTEAFF.

This chain connects TRBV13 to TRBJ1-2, with 10 positions matching TRBD1. The trim removed 1 base at V and 6 bases at J, leaving 11 bases unmatched. The CDR3 is 17 residues long. The germline gives CDR1 PRHDT, CDR2 FYEKMQ (reference sequence). CDR3 region: CASSLATGPGQGDGYTF. In DNA, the CDR3 is TGTGCCAGCAGCTTAGCCACTGGCCCCGGACAGGGGGATGGCTACACCTTC.

The V gene is TRBV4-1, the J gene TRBJ1-1, with D possibly being TRBD1 (6 bases). In germline, CDR1 is MGHRA, CDR2 YSYEKL. The V end lost 3 bases, the J end lost 11 bases, and 19 bases lay between the germline ends. The CDR3 is made up of 14 amino acids. The CDR3 region is CASSQAPGTLNAFF. The DNA for the CDR3 is TGCGCCAGCAGCCAGGCCCCCGGGACACTTAATGCTTTCTTT.

V usage is TRBV20-1 and J usage is TRBJ2-1; unclear D gene. The V gene lost 4 bases and the J gene lost 0 bases, with 10 bases spanning the gap. This CDR3 contains 14 residues. Germline V gene data show CDR1 as DFQATT and CDR2 as SNEGSKA (reference sequence). The CDR3 loop is CSAIDQSSYNEQFF. Written as DNA, the CDR3 is TGCAGTGCTATTGACCAATCCTCCTACAATGAGCAGTTCTTC.

The gene calls are TRBV5-4 and TRBJ1-5; a possible D gene is TRBD1 (6 bases). This CDR3 contains 16 residues. CDR1 is SGHNT and CDR2 is YYREEE in the germline V gene (reference sequence). The ends were cut back, 3 bases at V and 4 bases at J, with 17 bases in the middle. The CDR3 DNA sequence: TGTGCCAGCAGCTCCACCCCGGGACAAACAAATCAGCCCCAGCATTTT. Its protein product is CASSSTPGQTNQPQHF.

The chain recombines TRBV21-1 with TRBJ2-3; the DNA was not used to check the table's D call, TRBD2. TRBV21-1 is assigned pseudogene status. The CDR3 is 16 residues long. The CDR3, as DNA: TGTGCCAGCAGCATAGGCGGATCTTCTAGCACAGATACGCAGTATTTT. Protein: CASSIGGSSSTDTQYF.

The chain joins TRBV4-2 to TRBJ2-3; TRBD2 aligns across 14 bases. The CDR3 contains 19 residues. Germline V gene sequence: CDR1 LGHNA, CDR2 YNFKEQ. V trimming: 1 base; J trimming: 0 bases; junction bases outside the gene matches: 6. In DNA, the CDR3 is TGTGCCAGCAGCCAAGGGAGACTAGCGGGGGGGACTAGCACAGATACGCAGTATTTT. It specifies CASSQGRLAGGTSTDTQYF.

The chain links TRBV6-4 to TRBJ1-2; 8 positions match TRBD1. CDR1 and CDR2 from the germline V gene are MRHNA and SNTAGT. V gave up 4 bases and J gave up 7 bases; unmatched junction bases: 11. The CDR3 contains 15 residues. The CDR3, as DNA: TGTGCCAGCAGTGGTAGGCCAGGGGGCGCCGGTGGCTACACCTTC. Encoded protein: CASSGRPGGAGGYTF.

The chain links TRBV29-1 to TRBJ2-6; maybe TRBD2 (5 bases). Germline V lookup: CDR1 SQVTM, CDR2 ANQGSEA. V lost 7 bases and J 1 base, leaving 14 bases between the germline ends. This CDR3 is 15 amino acids long. The CDR3: CSARERKSGANVLTF. CDR3 DNA sequence: TGCAGCGCTCGGGAACGAAAATCTGGGGCCAACGTCCTGACTTTC.

This clone appeared a single time. J is TRBJ1-1 and V is TRBV19; no firm D call. The CDR3 runs 16 residues. Trimming took off 4 bases at V and 4 bases at J, with 19 bases between the two ends. The germline gives CDR1 LNHDA, CDR2 SQIVND (reference sequence). CDR3 region: CASSRGWGGLGTEAFF. CDR3 nucleotides: TGTGCCAGTAGTAGGGGTTGGGGAGGGTTGGGCACTGAAGCTTTCTTT.

The V call is TRBV19, the J call TRBJ1-4, with D perhaps matching TRBD1 (6 bases). Trimming removed 5 bases from V and 6 bases from J, with 16 bases in between. Germline V gene sequence: CDR1 LNHDA, CDR2 SQIVND (reference sequence). This CDR3 has 15 amino acids. The CDR3 DNA sequence: TGTGCCAGTAGTGAGGACAGTAATTTCGATGAAAAACTGTTTTTT. Translation: CASSEDSNFDEKLFF.

This chain uses TRBV18 with TRBJ2-7; 8 bases align to TRBD2. V lost 3 bases, J lost 3 bases, and 10 bases stayed unmatched. The CDR3 is 16 amino acids. Germline assignment: CDR1 KGHSH and CDR2 LQKENI. CDR3 in amino acids: CASSPPSGGTSYEQYF. The DNA for the CDR3 is TGTGCCAGCTCACCCCCCAGCGGGGGTACAAGCTACGAGCAGTACTTC.

J is TRBJ2-3 and V is TRBV19; 9 positions agree with TRBD2. The CDR3 runs 16 residues. V shed 4 bases, J shed 5 bases, and the junction held 10 bases outside the gene matches. Germline loops: CDR1 LNHDA, CDR2 SQIVND (reference sequence). CDR3 in amino acids: CASSTQLAGWEDTQYF. CDR3 nucleotide sequence: TGTGCCAGTAGTACCCAGCTAGCGGGGTGGGAAGATACGCAGTATTTT.

This chain connects TRBV10-2 to TRBJ1-1; D unresolved. Between the trimmed V and J ends, which lost 6 bases and 1 base, there was a span of 9 bases. CDR3 length: 13 residues. Germline CDR1 and CDR2: WSHSY and SAAADI. The CDR3 DNA reads as TGCGCCAGCAGGCTAGTTGGGAACACTGAAGCTTTCTTT. This codes for CASRLVGNTEAFF.